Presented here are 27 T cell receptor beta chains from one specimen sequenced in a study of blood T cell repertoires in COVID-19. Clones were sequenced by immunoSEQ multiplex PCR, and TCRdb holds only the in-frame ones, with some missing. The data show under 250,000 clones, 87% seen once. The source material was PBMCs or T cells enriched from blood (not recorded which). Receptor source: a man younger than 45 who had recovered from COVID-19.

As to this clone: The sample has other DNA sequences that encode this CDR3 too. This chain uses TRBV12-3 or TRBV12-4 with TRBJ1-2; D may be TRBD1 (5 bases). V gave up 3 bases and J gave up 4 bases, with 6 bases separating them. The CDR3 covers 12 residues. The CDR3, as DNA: TGTGCCAGCAGTTTGGGGCCCTATGGCTACACCTTC. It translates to CASSLGPYGYTF.

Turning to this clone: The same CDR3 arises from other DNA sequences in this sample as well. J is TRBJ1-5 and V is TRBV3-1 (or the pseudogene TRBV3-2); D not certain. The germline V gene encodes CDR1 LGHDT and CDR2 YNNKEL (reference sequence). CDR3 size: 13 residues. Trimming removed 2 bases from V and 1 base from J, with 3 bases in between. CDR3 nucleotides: TGTGCCAGCAGCCAACTCAGCAATCAGCCCCAGCATTTT. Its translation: CASSQLSNQPQHF.

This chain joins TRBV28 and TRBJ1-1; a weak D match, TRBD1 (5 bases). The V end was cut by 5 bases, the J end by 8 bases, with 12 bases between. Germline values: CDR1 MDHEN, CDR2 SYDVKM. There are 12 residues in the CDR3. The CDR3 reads CASSARDIEAFF. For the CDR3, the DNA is TGTGCCAGCAGTGCCAGGGATATAGAAGCTTTCTTT.

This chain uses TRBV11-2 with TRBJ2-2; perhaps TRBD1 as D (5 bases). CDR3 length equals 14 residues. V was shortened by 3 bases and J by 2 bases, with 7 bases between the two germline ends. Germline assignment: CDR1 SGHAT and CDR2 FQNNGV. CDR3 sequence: CASSFDSNTGELFF. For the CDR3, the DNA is TGTGCCAGCAGCTTCGACAGCAACACCGGGGAGCTGTTTTTT.

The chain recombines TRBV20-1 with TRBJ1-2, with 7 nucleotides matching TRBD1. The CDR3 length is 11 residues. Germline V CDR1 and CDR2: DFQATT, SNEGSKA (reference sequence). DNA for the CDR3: TGCAATCCGGGACAGACATATGGCTACACCTTC. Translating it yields CNPGQTYGYTF.

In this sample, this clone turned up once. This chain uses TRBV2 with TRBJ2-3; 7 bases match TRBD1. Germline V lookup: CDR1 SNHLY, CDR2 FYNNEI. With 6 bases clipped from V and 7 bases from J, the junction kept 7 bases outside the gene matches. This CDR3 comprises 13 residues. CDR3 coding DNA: TGTGCCAGCAGCTTGACAGGGTGGAATACGCAGTATTTT. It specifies CASSLTGWNTQYF.

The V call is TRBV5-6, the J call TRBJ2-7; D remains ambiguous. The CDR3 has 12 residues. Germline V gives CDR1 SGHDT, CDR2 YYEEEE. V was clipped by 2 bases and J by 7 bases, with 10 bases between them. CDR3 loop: CASSLSSREQYF. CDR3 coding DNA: TGTGCCAGCAGCTTAAGTTCCCGGGAGCAGTACTTC.

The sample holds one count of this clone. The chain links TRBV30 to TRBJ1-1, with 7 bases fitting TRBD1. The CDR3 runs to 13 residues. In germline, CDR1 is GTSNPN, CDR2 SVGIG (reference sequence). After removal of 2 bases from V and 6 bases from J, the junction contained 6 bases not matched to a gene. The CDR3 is CAWSIQGEAEAFF. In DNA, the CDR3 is TGTGCCTGGAGTATTCAGGGGGAGGCTGAAGCTTTCTTT. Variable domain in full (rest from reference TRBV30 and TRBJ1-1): SQTIHQWPATLVQPVGSPLSLECTVEGTSNPNLYWYRQAAGRGLQLLFYSVGIGQISSEVPQNLSASRPQDRQFILSSKKLLLSDSGFYLCAWSIQGEAEAFFGQGTRLTVV.

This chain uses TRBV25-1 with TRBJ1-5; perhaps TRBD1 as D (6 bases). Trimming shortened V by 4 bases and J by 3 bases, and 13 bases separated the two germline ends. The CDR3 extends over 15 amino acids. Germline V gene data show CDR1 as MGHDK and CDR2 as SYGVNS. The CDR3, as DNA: TGTGCCAGCAGTGGTACGACAGGCCCCAATCAGCCCCAGCATTTT. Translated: CASSGTTGPNQPQHF. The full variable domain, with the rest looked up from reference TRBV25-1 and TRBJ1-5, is EADIYQTPRYLVIGTGKKITLECSQTMGHDKMYWYQQDPGMELHLIHYSYGVNSTEKGDLSSESTVSRIRTEHFPLTLESARPSHTSQYLCASSGTTGPNQPQHFGDGTRLSIL.

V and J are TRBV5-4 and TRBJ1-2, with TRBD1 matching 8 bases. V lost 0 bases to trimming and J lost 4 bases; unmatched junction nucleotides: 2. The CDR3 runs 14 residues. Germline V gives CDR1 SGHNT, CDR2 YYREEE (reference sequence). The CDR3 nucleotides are TGTGCCAGCAGCTTGGACAGGGGGTTCTATGGCTACACCTTC. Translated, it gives CASSLDRGFYGYTF.

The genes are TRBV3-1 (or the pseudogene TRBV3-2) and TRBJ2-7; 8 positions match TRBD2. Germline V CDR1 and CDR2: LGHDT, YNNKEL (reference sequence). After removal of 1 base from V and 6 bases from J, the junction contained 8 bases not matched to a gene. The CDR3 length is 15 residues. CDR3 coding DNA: TGTGCCAGCAGCCAAGTAGTCGGGGGGGCTTCCGAGCAGTACTTC. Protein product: CASSQVVGGASEQYF.

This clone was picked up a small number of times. The CDR3 DNA follows: TGTGCCAGCAGCCAAGGGAGGGACTCTGGAAACACCATATATTTT. Its translation: CASSQGRDSGNTIYF. The V and J genes are TRBV3-1 (or the pseudogene TRBV3-2) and TRBJ1-3, with D hard to call. Germline CDR1 reads LGHDT; CDR2 reads YNNKEL (reference sequence). The CDR3 runs to 15 residues. V lost 1 base, J lost 0 bases, and 7 bases lay in between.

DNA of the CDR3: TGTGCCAGCAGAAAGAGTAGCGGGGGACGCACAGATACGCAGTATTTT. Amino acid sequence: CASRKSSGGRTDTQYF. The chain is built from TRBV6-6 and TRBJ2-3; 9 positions agree with TRBD2. The germline V gene has CDR1 MNHNY and CDR2 SVGAGI (reference sequence). This CDR3 is built from 16 residues. After removal of 6 bases from V and 1 base from J, the junction contained 8 bases not matched to a gene.

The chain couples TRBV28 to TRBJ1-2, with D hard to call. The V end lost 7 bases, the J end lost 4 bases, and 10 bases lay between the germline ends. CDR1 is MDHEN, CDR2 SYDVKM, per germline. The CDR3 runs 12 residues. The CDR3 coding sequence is TGTGCCAGCACGGAGTCCCCCTATGGCTACACCTTC. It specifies CASTESPYGYTF.

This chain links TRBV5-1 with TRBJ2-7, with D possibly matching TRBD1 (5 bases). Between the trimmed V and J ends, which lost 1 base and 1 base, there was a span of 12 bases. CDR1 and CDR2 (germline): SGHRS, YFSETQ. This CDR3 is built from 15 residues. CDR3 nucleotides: TGCGCCAGCAGCTTGACACTCCAGGGTTCCTACGAGCAGTACTTC. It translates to CASSLTLQGSYEQYF.

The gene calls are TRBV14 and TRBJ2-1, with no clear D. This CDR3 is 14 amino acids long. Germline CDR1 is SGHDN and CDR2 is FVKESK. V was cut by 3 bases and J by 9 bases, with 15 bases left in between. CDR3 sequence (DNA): TGTGCCAGCAGCCAGGTCTACCAGCGCAGTGAGCAGTTCTTC. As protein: CASSQVYQRSEQFF.

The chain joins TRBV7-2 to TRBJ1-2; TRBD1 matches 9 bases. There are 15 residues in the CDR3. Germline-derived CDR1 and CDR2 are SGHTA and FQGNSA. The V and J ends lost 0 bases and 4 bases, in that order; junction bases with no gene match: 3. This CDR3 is CASSLAGTGTYGYTF. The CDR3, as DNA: TGTGCCAGCAGCTTAGCCGGGACAGGGACCTATGGCTACACCTTC.

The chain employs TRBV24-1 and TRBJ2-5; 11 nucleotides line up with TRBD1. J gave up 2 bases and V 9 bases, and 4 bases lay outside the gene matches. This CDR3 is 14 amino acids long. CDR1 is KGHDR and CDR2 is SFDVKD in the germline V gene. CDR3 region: CATSGTGGQETQYF. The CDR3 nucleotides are TGTGCCACCTCCGGGACAGGGGGACAAGAGACCCAGTACTTC.

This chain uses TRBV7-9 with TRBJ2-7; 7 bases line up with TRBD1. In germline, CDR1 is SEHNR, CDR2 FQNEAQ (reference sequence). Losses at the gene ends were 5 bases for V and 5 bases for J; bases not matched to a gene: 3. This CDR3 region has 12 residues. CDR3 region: CASSPTGNEQYF. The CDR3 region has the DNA TGTGCCAGCAGCCCGACAGGGAACGAGCAGTACTTC.

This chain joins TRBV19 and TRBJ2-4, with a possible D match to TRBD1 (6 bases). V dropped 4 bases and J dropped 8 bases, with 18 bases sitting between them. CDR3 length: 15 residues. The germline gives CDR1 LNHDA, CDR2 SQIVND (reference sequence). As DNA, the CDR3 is TGTGCCAGTAGTACCGCAAACAGGGTGACTGACATTCAGTACTTC. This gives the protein CASSTANRVTDIQYF.

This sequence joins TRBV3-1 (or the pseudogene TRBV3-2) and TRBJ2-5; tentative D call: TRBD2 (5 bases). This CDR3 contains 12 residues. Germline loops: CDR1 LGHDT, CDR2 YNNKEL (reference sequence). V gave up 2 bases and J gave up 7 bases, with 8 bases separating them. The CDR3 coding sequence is TGTGCCAGCAGCCAACGCAGCGGGACCCAGTACTTC. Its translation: CASSQRSGTQYF.

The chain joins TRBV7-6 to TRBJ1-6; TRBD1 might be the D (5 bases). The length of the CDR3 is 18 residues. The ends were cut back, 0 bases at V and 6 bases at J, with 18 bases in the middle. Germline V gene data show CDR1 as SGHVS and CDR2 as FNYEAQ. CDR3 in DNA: TGTGCCAGCAGCTTAGCGTTGGGTACAGGTAGACCTAATTCACCCCTCCACTTT. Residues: CASSLALGTGRPNSPLHF.

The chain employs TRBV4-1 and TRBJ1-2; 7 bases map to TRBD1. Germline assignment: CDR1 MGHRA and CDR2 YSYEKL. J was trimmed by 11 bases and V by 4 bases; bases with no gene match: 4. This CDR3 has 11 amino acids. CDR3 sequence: CASSRDREYTF. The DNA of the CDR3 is TGCGCCAGCAGCCGAGACAGGGAATACACCTTC.

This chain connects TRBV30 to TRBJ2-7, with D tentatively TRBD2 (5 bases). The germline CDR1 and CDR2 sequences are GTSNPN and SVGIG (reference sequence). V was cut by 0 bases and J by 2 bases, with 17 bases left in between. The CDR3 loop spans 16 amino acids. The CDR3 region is CAWSVGRVVRAYEQYF. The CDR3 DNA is TGTGCCTGGAGTGTAGGGCGGGTGGTTCGGGCCTACGAGCAGTACTTC.

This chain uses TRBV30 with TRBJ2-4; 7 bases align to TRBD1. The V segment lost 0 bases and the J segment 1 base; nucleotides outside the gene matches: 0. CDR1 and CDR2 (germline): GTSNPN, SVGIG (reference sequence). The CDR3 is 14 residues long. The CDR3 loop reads CAWSVQGAKNIQYF. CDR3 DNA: TGTGCCTGGAGTGTACAGGGGGCCAAAAACATTCAGTACTTC.

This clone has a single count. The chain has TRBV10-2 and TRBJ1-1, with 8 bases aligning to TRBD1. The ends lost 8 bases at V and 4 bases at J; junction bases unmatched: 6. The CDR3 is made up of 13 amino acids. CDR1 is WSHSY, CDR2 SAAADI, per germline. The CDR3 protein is CASRTGRTTEAFF. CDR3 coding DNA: TGCGCCAGCCGGACAGGGAGGACCACTGAAGCTTTCTTT.

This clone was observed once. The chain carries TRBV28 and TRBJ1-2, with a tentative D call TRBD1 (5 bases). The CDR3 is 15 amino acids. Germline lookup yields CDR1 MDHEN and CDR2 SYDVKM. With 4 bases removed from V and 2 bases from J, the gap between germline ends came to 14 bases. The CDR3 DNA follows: TGTGCCAGCAGTTCTGGGGGGAGGGAAAACTATGGCTACACCTTC. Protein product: CASSSGGRENYGYTF.